The present TCR beta chain was sequenced within a study of T cells in tumors and immune-related adverse events. Only in-frame clones appear in the TCRdb table, and some are missing; sequencing was by immunoSEQ multiplex PCR. The repertoire holds more than 10,000 clones, with roughly 90% as singletons. Germline assignment: CDR1 LGHNA and CDR2 YSLEER. Trimming removed 0 bases from V and 0 bases from J, with 11 bases in between. The CDR3 totals 17 residues. This clone was observed once. The V gene is TRBV4-3, the J gene TRBJ2-2; D might be TRBD2 (5 bases). The sequence was collected from a female donor with metastatic renal cell carcinoma. The sample consisted of lymph node tissue, taken from a patient treated with anti-PD-1 therapy. This CDR3 reads CASSQDVRAANTGELFF. The CDR3 coding sequence is TGCGCCAGCAGCCAAGATGTGCGGGCCGCGAACACCGGGGAGCTGTTTTTT.